What follows are 25 T cell receptor beta chains derived from one specimen sequenced in a study of blood T cell repertoires in COVID-19. Sequencing used immunoSEQ multiplex PCR; TCRdb keeps in-frame clones, though not all of them. The repertoire includes more than 300,000 clones, about 87% of them detected once, and around 2% sits in the top ten. The sample consisted of PBMCs or T cells enriched from blood (not recorded which). All receptors derive from a man aged 40-50 years in a cohort exposed to, infected with or recovered from COVID-19 (not recorded which).

CDR3 region: CASSLLAEETQYF. CDR3 sequence (DNA): TGTGCCAGCAGCTTATTAGCGGAAGAGACCCAGTACTTC. The chain joins TRBV7-9 to TRBJ2-5; possible D gene TRBD2, 6 bases. This CDR3 spans 13 amino acids. V gave up 2 bases and J gave up 3 bases, with 7 bases separating them. Germline CDR1 SEHNR, CDR2 FQNEAQ (reference sequence).

The chain joins TRBV28 to TRBJ2-4; D is ambiguous. The ends were cut back, 5 bases at V and 0 bases at J, with 14 bases in the middle. The CDR3 runs to 16 residues. CDR1 and CDR2 from the germline V gene are MDHEN and SYDVKM. DNA of the CDR3: TGTGCCAGCAGTCAATATCAGGTTTTAGCCAAAAACATTCAGTACTTC. It is translated as CASSQYQVLAKNIQYF.

The chain couples TRBV3-1 (or the pseudogene TRBV3-2) to TRBJ2-1, with TRBD2 identical over 11 bases. Germline V gene data show CDR1 as LGHDT and CDR2 as YNNKEL (reference sequence). V shed 1 base and J 4 bases; nucleotides not matched to a gene: 0. The CDR3 length is 15 residues. The DNA of the CDR3 is TGTGCCAGCAGCCAAGCTAGCGGGGGGTACAATGAGCAGTTCTTC. Translation: CASSQASGGYNEQFF.

The table lists this clone with a few counts. CDR3 sequence reads: CASSSGQGRNEQFF. The CDR3 region has the DNA TGTGCCAGCAGCTCCGGACAGGGACGCAATGAGCAGTTCTTC. The chain recombines TRBV7-9 with TRBJ2-1, with 8 bases aligning to TRBD1. Losses at the gene ends were 4 bases for V and 6 bases for J; bases not matched to a gene: 5. From germline, CDR1 is SEHNR and CDR2 FQNEAQ (reference sequence). The CDR3 consists of 14 residues.

The chain is built from TRBV11-2 and TRBJ1-6, with D tentatively TRBD1 (6 bases). The germline V gene has CDR1 SGHAT and CDR2 FQNNGV. Deletions cut 4 bases from V and 3 bases from J, with 10 bases between. The CDR3 runs to 15 residues. Here the CDR3 DNA reads TGTGCCAGCAGCTCCAACAGGGTCTATAATTCACCCCTCCACTTT. It yields the protein CASSSNRVYNSPLHF.

V and J are TRBV4-1 and TRBJ2-1, with 9 bases that match TRBD2. V shed 4 bases and J 7 bases; nucleotides not matched to a gene: 5. The CDR3 sequence is 14 residues long. Germline loops: CDR1 MGHRA, CDR2 YSYEKL. The CDR3, as DNA: TGCGCCAGCAGCCCTCGACTAGCGGTGAATGAGCAGTTCTTC. It encodes CASSPRLAVNEQFF.

The chain has TRBV30 and TRBJ2-3; tentative D call: TRBD1 (6 bases). The CDR3 is made up of 15 amino acids. V was trimmed by 0 bases and J by 2 bases, leaving 12 bases between them. Looked up from germline, CDR1 is GTSNPN and CDR2 is SVGIG (reference sequence). The CDR3 sequence: CAWSVHRVSTDTQYF. CDR3 DNA sequence: TGTGCCTGGAGTGTGCACAGGGTTTCCACAGATACGCAGTATTTT.

This clone was observed a single time. The gene calls are TRBV6-5 and TRBJ2-5; D possibly corresponds to TRBD1 (6 bases). The CDR3 consists of 14 residues. The germline gives CDR1 MNHEY, CDR2 SVGAGI. The V gene lost 2 bases and the J gene lost 3 bases, with 10 bases spanning the gap. In DNA, the CDR3 is TGTGCCAGCAGTTACGGAACAGGGAAAGAGACCCAGTACTTC. Its translation: CASSYGTGKETQYF.

The chain couples TRBV2 to TRBJ2-1; 9 positions agree with TRBD2. Germline trimming cut 6 bases from V and 3 bases from J; bases unmatched to any gene: 6. This CDR3 comprises 15 residues. Germline-derived CDR1 and CDR2 are SNHLY and FYNNEI. CDR3 sequence reads: CASRGDSGSYNEQFF. CDR3 DNA sequence: TGTGCCAGCAGAGGAGATAGCGGGAGCTACAATGAGCAGTTCTTC.

The V gene is TRBV14, the J gene TRBJ2-7; TRBD2 matches at 9 bases. The CDR3 totals 15 residues. CDR1 and CDR2 from the germline V gene are SGHDN and FVKESK. V lost 1 base, J lost 4 bases, and 5 bases stayed unmatched. CDR3 sequence (DNA): TGTGCCAGCAGCCAAGGAAGCGGGAGGTTTTACGAGCAGTACTTC. Protein product: CASSQGSGRFYEQYF.

The chain joins TRBV5-1 to TRBJ2-4; possible D gene TRBD1, 6 bases. Germline CDR1 and CDR2: SGHRS and YFSETQ. The CDR3 has 15 amino acids. Trimming stripped 3 bases from V and 8 bases from J, with 18 bases between. The CDR3, as DNA: TGCGCCAGCAGCTATGACAGGTTCGGTGGATACATTCAGTACTTC. This translates into CASSYDRFGGYIQYF.

This clone appeared a few times. The V call is TRBV7-9, the J call TRBJ2-7, with D maybe TRBD1 (6 bases). The V gene's germline CDR1 is SEHNR and CDR2 FQNEAQ (reference sequence). The CDR3 is 13 amino acids. Trimming took 9 bases from V and 2 from J, leaving 14 bases between them. The CDR3 loop is CASNTGSTYEQYF. The CDR3 DNA reads as TGTGCCAGTAATACAGGGTCCACCTACGAGCAGTACTTC. Using reference TRBV7-9 and TRBJ2-7 for the parts outside the CDR3, the full variable domain is DTGVSQNPRHKITKRGQNVTFRCDPISEHNRLYWYRQTLGQGPEFLTYFQNEAQLEKSRLLSDRFSAERPKGSFSTLEIQRTEQGDSAMYLCASNTGSTYEQYFGPGTRLTVT.

The V gene is TRBV6-4, the J gene TRBJ2-2, with a tentative D call TRBD2 (5 bases). Germline CDR1 is MRHNA and CDR2 is SNTAGT. V lost 0 bases and J lost 1, with 18 bases in between. The CDR3 runs 19 residues. CDR3: CASSDSIGSGSLNTGELFF. CDR3 bases: TGTGCCAGCAGTGACTCGATCGGGTCGGGGTCATTGAACACCGGGGAGCTGTTTTTT.

This chain joins TRBV7-2 and TRBJ1-1, with D perhaps TRBD1 (6 bases). CDR3 length equals 15 residues. Per germline, CDR1 SGHTA and CDR2 FQGNSA. V gave up 3 bases and J gave up 0 bases, with 11 bases separating them. Here the CDR3 DNA reads TGTGCCAGCAGCTTTCCCCAGGGGTTGAACACTGAAGCTTTCTTT. This translates into CASSFPQGLNTEAFF. The variable domain in full, with the rest retrieved from reference TRBV7-2 and TRBJ1-1, is GAGVSQSPSNKVTEKGKDVELRCDPISGHTALYWYRQSLGQGLEFLIYFQGNSAPDKSGLPSDRFSAERTGGSVSTLTIQRTQQEDSAVYLCASSFPQGLNTEAFFGQGTRLTVV.

This sequence joins TRBV5-1 and TRBJ2-2; D uncertain. Germline lookup yields CDR1 SGHRS and CDR2 YFSETQ. The CDR3 has 14 amino acids. Trimming removed 0 bases from V and 4 bases from J, with 7 bases in between. The CDR3 loop reads CASSLGHLTGELFF. DNA for the CDR3: TGCGCCAGCAGCTTGGGACACCTCACCGGGGAGCTGTTTTTT.

V gene TRBV6-1 combines with J gene TRBJ2-7; a possible D gene is TRBD2 (6 bases). V gave up 3 bases and J gave up 3 bases, with 9 bases separating them. Germline values: CDR1 MNHNS, CDR2 SASEGT. The CDR3 spans 13 residues. The CDR3 DNA follows: TGTGCCAGCAGTGAGCCGGGGGTCTACGAGCAGTACTTC. This encodes CASSEPGVYEQYF.

This chain uses TRBV3-1 (or the pseudogene TRBV3-2) with TRBJ2-7, with 7 bases matching TRBD1. The CDR3 contains 11 residues. Germline CDR1 reads LGHDT; CDR2 reads YNNKEL (reference sequence). Losses at the gene ends were 5 bases for V and 6 bases for J; bases not matched to a gene: 1. CDR3 bases: TGTGCCAGCAGCGACAGGGTCGAGCAGTACTTC. This translates into CASSDRVEQYF.

The chain uses TRBV3-1 (or the pseudogene TRBV3-2) and TRBJ2-7, with TRBD2 as a possible D gene (5 bases). Trimming pared 3 bases from V and 6 bases from J, leaving 9 bases between. Looked up from germline, CDR1 is LGHDT and CDR2 is YNNKEL (reference sequence). The CDR3 spans 12 residues. CDR3 amino acids: CASSHGKGEQYF. CDR3 DNA: TGTGCCAGCAGCCACGGGAAAGGCGAGCAGTACTTC.

The chain couples TRBV19 to TRBJ1-2; weak D call: TRBD1 (6 bases). CDR1 is LNHDA and CDR2 is SQIVND in the germline V gene (reference sequence). V was shortened by 3 bases and J by 0 bases, with 14 bases between the two germline ends. The CDR3 has 16 residues. The CDR3 is CASSIGGEGANYGYTF. CDR3 sequence (DNA): TGTGCCAGTAGTATTGGGGGCGAGGGGGCTAACTATGGCTACACCTTC.

The genes are TRBV4-1 and TRBJ1-4; 10 nucleotides line up with TRBD1. The trim removed 1 base at V and 2 bases at J, leaving 4 bases unmatched. The germline V gene has CDR1 MGHRA and CDR2 YSYEKL. The CDR3 is 17 amino acids. The CDR3, as DNA: TGCGCCAGCAGCCAAGGGACAGGGGGTTTTACTAATGAAAAACTGTTTTTT. Protein product: CASSQGTGGFTNEKLFF.

This chain uses TRBV12-3 or TRBV12-4 with TRBJ1-5; D ambiguous. V was trimmed by 7 bases and J by 0 bases, leaving 7 bases between them. The CDR3 consists of 13 residues. In DNA, the CDR3 is TGTGCCAGCAATTCAGTTAGCAATCAGCCCCAGCATTTT. Protein sequence: CASNSVSNQPQHF.

V is TRBV10-2 and J is TRBJ1-5, with 10 bases identical to TRBD1. The V gene end was trimmed by 8 bases and the J gene end by 4 bases; junction bases not matched to a gene: 2. Per the germline V gene, CDR1 is WSHSY and CDR2 is SAAADI. This CDR3 is 13 amino acids long. The CDR3 is CASRDRGNQPQHF. CDR3 bases: TGCGCCAGCCGGGACAGGGGAAATCAGCCCCAGCATTTT.

CDR3 nucleotides: TGCGCCAGCAGTGGGGGACAGGGGCTAAACCAGTACTTC. Its protein is CASSGGQGLNQYF. This chain links TRBV10-1 with TRBJ2-7; TRBD1 matches 10 bases. CDR1 is WNHNN and CDR2 is SYGVQD in the germline V gene (reference sequence). Unmatched junction bases numbered 7, after V lost 4 bases and J lost 10 bases. This CDR3 has 13 amino acids.

The V gene is TRBV28, the J gene TRBJ2-3; TRBD2 matches at 9 bases. The V segment lost 2 bases and the J segment 4 bases; nucleotides outside the gene matches: 13. This CDR3 region has 18 residues. The germline V gene encodes CDR1 MDHEN and CDR2 SYDVKM. CDR3 bases: TGTGCCAGCAGTTTAGGGGGAGGGGGAGCGGGAGGAGCAGATACGCAGTATTTT. Translated, it gives CASSLGGGGAGGADTQYF.

The chain uses TRBV5-1 and TRBJ2-5; 8 positions agree with TRBD2. The CDR3 length is 15 residues. With V trimmed by 0 bases and J by 3 bases, 4 bases remained unmatched. Germline V gives CDR1 SGHRS, CDR2 YFSETQ. The CDR3 protein is CASSLGNSGKETQYF. As DNA, the CDR3 is TGCGCCAGCAGCTTGGGAAATAGCGGGAAAGAGACCCAGTACTTC.